The source of this TCR beta chain is a study of cytomegalovirus exposure and HLA in healthy donors. This clone was seen only a few times. Method: immunoSEQ multiplex PCR; TCRdb's copy keeps in-frame clones and lacks some. The profile shows 65,000 to 70,000 clones, about nine tenths of them singletons. CDR1 SGHRS and CDR2 YFSETQ come from the germline V gene. The CDR3 length is 15 residues. Trimming stripped 3 bases from V and 4 bases from J, with 16 bases between. The sequence derives from a man younger than 30 in good health and CMV-seronegative. Input material: PBMCs. J is TRBJ1-1 and V is TRBV5-1; D unclear. CDR3 bases: TGCGCCAGCAGCTCCCTAGGAGGGATGGGCACTGAAGCTTTCTTT. Encoded protein: CASSSLGGMGTEAFF.